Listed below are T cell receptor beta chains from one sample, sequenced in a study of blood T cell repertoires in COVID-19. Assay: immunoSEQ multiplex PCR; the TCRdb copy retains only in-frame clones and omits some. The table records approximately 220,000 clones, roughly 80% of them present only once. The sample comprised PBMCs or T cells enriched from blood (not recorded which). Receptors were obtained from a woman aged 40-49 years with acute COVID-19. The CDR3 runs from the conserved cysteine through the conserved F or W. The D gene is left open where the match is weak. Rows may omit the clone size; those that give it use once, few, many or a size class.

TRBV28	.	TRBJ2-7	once	CASSFAETYEQYF	TGTGCCAGCAGTTTTGCGGAAACCTACGAGCAGTACTTC
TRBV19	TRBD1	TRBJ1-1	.	CASSATGATNTEAFF	TGTGCCAGTAGTGCTACAGGGGCCACAAACACTGAAGCTTTCTTT
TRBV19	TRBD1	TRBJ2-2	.	CASSTTGGGGELFF	TGTGCCAGTAGTACGACAGGGGGTGGCGGGGAGCTGTTTTTT
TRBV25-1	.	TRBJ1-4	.	CASTTGTLGRGEKLFF	TGTGCCAGTACGACAGGCACTTTGGGAAGGGGGGAAAAACTGTTTTTT
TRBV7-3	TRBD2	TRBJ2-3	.	CANEKPRTSGRGKADTQYF	TGTGCCAACGAAAAGCCGAGGACTAGCGGGAGAGGGAAAGCAGATACGCAGTATTTT
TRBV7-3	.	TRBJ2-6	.	CASSLNPRGSGANVLTF	TGTGCCAGCAGCTTAAATCCCCGGGGCTCTGGGGCCAACGTCCTGACTTTC
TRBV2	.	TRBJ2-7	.	CASSEQEQYF	TGTGCCAGCAGTGAGCAGGAGCAGTACTTC
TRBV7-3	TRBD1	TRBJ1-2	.	CASSPGLGGDRGYGYTF	TGTGCCAGCAGCCCCGGCCTGGGGGGGGACAGGGGCTATGGCTACACCTTC
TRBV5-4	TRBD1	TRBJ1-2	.	CASSSDRVYGYTF	TGTGCCAGCAGCTCGGACAGGGTTTATGGCTACACCTTC
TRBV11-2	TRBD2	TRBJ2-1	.	CASSWTSNYYNEQFF	TGTGCCAGCAGCTGGACTAGCAACTACTACAATGAGCAGTTCTTC
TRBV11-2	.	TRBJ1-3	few	CASSPTIGSAGNTIYF	TGTGCCAGCAGCCCGACCATCGGCAGCGCTGGAAACACCATATATTTT
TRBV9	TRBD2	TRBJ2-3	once	CASTPSGGKHTQYF	TGTGCCAGCACCCCTAGCGGGGGCAAGCATACGCAGTATTTT
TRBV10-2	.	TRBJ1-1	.	CAIKPGHPNTEAFF	TGCGCCATCAAACCGGGACACCCGAACACTGAAGCTTTCTTT
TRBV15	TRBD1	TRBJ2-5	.	CATSMGQGPRETQYF	TGTGCCACCAGCATGGGACAGGGTCCGAGAGAGACCCAGTACTTC
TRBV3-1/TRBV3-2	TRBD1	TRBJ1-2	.	CASSQTSRDSRGYTF	TGTGCCAGCAGCCAAACTTCCCGGGACAGTAGGGGCTACACCTTC
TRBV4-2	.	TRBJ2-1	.	CASSPESGSYNEQFF	TGTGCCAGCAGCCCTGAAAGCGGGTCCTACAATGAGCAGTTCTTC
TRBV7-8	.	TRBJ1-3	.	CASSSGDGGNTIYF	TGTGCCAGCAGCTCGGGGGACGGGGGAAACACCATATATTTT
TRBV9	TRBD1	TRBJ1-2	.	CASSVVWDSTSYTF	TGTGCCAGCAGCGTAGTTTGGGACAGTACGAGCTACACCTTC
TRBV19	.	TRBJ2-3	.	CASSRRGLGDTQYF	TGTGCCAGTAGTAGGAGGGGGCTCGGAGATACGCAGTATTTT